The 7 T cell receptor beta chains below come from one sample, sequenced in a study of shared clonotypes between healthy human individuals. TCRdb's table, derived via immunoSEQ multiplex PCR, lists solely in-frame clones and lacks some. The sample records roughly 1,500,000 clones, around 98.5% being singletons. Sequenced material: naive CD4+ T cells sorted from blood. Regarding subset: CD45RA+ positively selected. These receptors came from a man younger than 40 in good health.

The V and J genes are TRBV7-6 and TRBJ2-3, with D perhaps being TRBD1 or TRBD2 (6 bases each). This CDR3 region has 22 residues. Between the trimmed V and J ends, which lost 4 bases and 0 bases, there was a span of 32 bases. Germline values: CDR1 SGHVS, CDR2 FNYEAQ. Here the CDR3 reads CASSSTAGTRGSWGASTDTQYF. As DNA, the CDR3 is TGTGCCAGCAGCTCCACCGCGGGAACGAGAGGGAGTTGGGGGGCTAGCACAGATACGCAGTATTTT. Based on the CDR3 plus reference TRBV7-6 and TRBJ2-3, the full variable domain is GAGVSQSPRYKVTKRGQDVALRCDPISGHVSLYWYRQALGQGPEFLTYFNYEAQQDKSGLPNDRFSAERPEGSISTLTIQRTEQRDSAMYRCASSSTAGTRGSWGASTDTQYFGPGTRLTVL.

The V gene is TRBV9, the J gene TRBJ2-6; no clear D gene. V was clipped by 0 bases and J by 0 bases, with 16 bases between them. The CDR3 sequence is 19 residues long. CDR1 and CDR2 (germline): SGDLS, YYNGEE. CDR3 in amino acids: CASSVEVSSKSSGANVLTF. The CDR3 DNA follows: TGTGCCAGCAGCGTAGAAGTGAGTTCGAAGAGCTCTGGGGCCAACGTCCTGACTTTC.

V is TRBV29-1 and J is TRBJ2-7; D is perhaps TRBD2 (5 bases). V lost 8 bases, J lost 4 bases, and 33 bases lay in between. Germline assignment: CDR1 SQVTM and CDR2 ANQGSEA. The CDR3 runs to 18 residues. CDR3 DNA: TGCAGCCTCCCTTGCCCCTTAACTAGTCCGGACTCAAGTTACGAGCAGTACTTC. Its translation is CSLPCPLTSPDSSYEQYF.

V usage is TRBV7-2 and J usage is TRBJ2-7, with 7 bases identical to TRBD1. Germline V lookup: CDR1 SGHTA, CDR2 FQGNSA. The J segment lost 4 bases and the V segment lost 2 bases, leaving 8 bases of the junction unmatched. This CDR3 has 15 residues. CDR3 DNA sequence: TGTGCCAGCAGCTTATCCGACAGGGTGGGGTACGAGCAGTACTTC. Its protein product is CASSLSDRVGYEQYF.

The chain uses TRBV10-1 and TRBJ1-1; no definite D call. Trimming left V 4 bases short and J 3 bases short, with 9 bases between. The CDR3 covers 13 residues. Germline-derived CDR1 and CDR2 are WNHNN and SYGVQD (reference sequence). CDR3 amino acids: CASSGSLDTEAFF. DNA of the CDR3: TGCGCCAGCAGTGGCTCTTTGGACACTGAAGCTTTCTTT.

The J gene is TRBJ2-7, the V gene TRBV9; 16 nucleotides agree with TRBD2. Per germline, CDR1 SGDLS and CDR2 YYNGEE. V was pared by 5 bases and J by 3 bases, with 11 bases of the junction left unmatched. The CDR3 loop spans 18 amino acids. The CDR3: CASSATPGLAGGFYEQYF. CDR3 in DNA: TGTGCCAGCAGTGCAACCCCGGGACTAGCGGGAGGGTTCTACGAGCAGTACTTC. Full variable domain (outside the CDR3, taken from reference TRBV9 and TRBJ2-7): DSGVTQTPKHLITATGQRVTLRCSPRSGDLSVYWYQQSLDQGLQFLIQYYNGEERAKGNILERFSAQQFPDLHSELNLSSLELGDSALYFCASSATPGLAGGFYEQYFGPGTRLTVT.

This sequence joins TRBV13 and TRBJ2-7, with D perhaps matching TRBD1 (6 bases). V lost 0 bases, J lost 5 bases, and 11 bases lay in between. The CDR3 is 14 amino acids. Germline-derived CDR1 and CDR2 are PRHDT and FYEKMQ (reference sequence). Here the CDR3 reads CASSLGGQFDEQYF. DNA of the CDR3: TGTGCCAGCAGCTTAGGAGGACAGTTCGACGAGCAGTACTTC.